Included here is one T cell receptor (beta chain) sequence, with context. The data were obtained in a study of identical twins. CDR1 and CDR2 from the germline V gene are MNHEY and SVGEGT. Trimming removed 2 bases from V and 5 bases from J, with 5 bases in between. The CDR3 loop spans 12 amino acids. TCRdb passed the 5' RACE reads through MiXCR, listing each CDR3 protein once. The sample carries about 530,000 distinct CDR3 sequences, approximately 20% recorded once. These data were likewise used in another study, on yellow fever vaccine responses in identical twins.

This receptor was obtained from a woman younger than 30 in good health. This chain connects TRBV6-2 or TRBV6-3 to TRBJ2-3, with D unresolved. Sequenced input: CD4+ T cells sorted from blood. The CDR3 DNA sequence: TGTGCCAGCAGTTACCACCTAGATACGCAGTATTTT. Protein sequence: CASSYHLDTQYF.